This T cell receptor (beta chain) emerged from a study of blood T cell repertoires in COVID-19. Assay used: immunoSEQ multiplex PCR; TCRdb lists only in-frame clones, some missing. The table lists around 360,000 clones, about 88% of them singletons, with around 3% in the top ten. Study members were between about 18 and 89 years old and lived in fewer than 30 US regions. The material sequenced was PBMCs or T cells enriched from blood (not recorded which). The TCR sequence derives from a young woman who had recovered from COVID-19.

This CDR3 is CASSLLDSLNYGYTF. CDR3 bases: TGTGCCAGCAGCTTGCTGGACAGTTTAAACTATGGCTACACCTTC. This chain uses TRBV5-6 with TRBJ1-2, with D possibly TRBD1 on 6 matching bases. CDR1 and CDR2 (germline): SGHDT, YYEEEE. Trimming left V 1 base short and J 2 bases short, with 12 bases between. The CDR3 sequence is 15 residues long.